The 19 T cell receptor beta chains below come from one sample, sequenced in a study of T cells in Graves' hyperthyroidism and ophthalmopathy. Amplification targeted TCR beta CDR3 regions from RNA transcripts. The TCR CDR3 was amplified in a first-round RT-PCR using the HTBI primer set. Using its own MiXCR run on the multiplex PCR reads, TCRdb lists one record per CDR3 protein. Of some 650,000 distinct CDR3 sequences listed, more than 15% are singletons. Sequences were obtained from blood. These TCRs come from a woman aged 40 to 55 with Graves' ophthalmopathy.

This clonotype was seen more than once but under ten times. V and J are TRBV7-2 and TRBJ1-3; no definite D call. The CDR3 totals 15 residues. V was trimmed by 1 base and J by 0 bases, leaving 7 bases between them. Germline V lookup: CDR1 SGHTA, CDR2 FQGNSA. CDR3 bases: TGTGCCAGCAGCTTAGGGGTGAACTCTGGAAACACCATATATTTT. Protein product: CASSLGVNSGNTIYF.

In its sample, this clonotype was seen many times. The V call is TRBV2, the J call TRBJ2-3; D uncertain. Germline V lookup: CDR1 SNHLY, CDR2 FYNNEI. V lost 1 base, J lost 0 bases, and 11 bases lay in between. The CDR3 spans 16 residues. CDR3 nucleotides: TGTGCCAGCAGTGAAGGGACCACGACTAGCACAGATACGCAGTATTTT. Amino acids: CASSEGTTTSTDTQYF.

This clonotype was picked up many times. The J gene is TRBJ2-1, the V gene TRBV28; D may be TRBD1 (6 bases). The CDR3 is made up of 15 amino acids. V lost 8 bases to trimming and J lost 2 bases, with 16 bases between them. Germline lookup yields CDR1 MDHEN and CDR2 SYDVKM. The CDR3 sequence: CASSSRDNAYNEQFF. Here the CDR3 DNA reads TGTGCCAGCTCGTCCCGGGACAACGCCTACAATGAGCAGTTCTTC.

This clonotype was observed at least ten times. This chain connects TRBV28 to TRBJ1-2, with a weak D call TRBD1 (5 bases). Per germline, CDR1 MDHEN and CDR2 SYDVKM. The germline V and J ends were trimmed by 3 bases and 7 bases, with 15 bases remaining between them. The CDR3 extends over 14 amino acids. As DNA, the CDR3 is TGTGCCAGCAGTTTCGTCGGGGGTCGAAGTGGCTACACCTTC. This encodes CASSFVGGRSGYTF.

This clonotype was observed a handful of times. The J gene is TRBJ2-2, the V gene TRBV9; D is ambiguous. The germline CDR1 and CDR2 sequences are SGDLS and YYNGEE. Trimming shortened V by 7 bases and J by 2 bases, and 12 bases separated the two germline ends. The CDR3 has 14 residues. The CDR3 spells CASGEAHNTGELFF. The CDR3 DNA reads TGTGCCAGCGGGGAAGCCCACAACACCGGGGAGCTGTTTTTT.

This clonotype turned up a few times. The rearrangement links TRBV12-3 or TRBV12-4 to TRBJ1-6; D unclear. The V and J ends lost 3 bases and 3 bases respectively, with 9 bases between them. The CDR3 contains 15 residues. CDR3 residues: CASSLDVDYNSPLHF. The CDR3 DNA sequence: TGTGCCAGCAGTTTGGACGTCGACTATAATTCACCCCTCCACTTT.

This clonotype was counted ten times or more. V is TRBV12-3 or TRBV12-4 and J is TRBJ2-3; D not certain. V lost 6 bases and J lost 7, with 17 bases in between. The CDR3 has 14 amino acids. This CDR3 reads CASSPRGTAYTQYF. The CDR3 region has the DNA TGTGCCAGCAGCCCTCGTGGAACTGCGTATACGCAGTATTTT.

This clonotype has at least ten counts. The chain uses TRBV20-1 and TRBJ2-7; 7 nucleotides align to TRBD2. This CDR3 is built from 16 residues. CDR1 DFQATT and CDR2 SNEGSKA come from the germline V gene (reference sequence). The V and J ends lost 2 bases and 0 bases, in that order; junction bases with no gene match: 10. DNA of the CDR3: TGCAGTGCTAGACCGCGGGGGACTGTGGGCTCCTACGAGCAGTACTTC. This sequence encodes CSARPRGTVGSYEQYF.

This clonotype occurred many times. This CDR3 is CASSPPGGADGELFF. The CDR3 DNA follows: TGTGCCAGCTCACCACCGGGGGGCGCGGACGGGGAGCTGTTTTTT. The rearrangement uses TRBV18 and TRBJ2-2, with D perhaps given as TRBD1 or TRBD2 (6 bases each). CDR1 is KGHSH and CDR2 is LQKENI in the germline V gene. V dropped 0 bases and J dropped 7 bases, with 12 bases sitting between them. The CDR3 runs 15 residues. The complete variable domain, with remaining parts taken from reference TRBV18 and TRBJ2-2, reads NAGVMQNPRHLVRRRGQEARLRCSPMKGHSHVYWYRQLPEEGLKFMVYLQKENIIDESGMPKERFSAEFPKEGPSILRIQQVVRGDSAAYFCASSPPGGADGELFFGEGSRLTVL.

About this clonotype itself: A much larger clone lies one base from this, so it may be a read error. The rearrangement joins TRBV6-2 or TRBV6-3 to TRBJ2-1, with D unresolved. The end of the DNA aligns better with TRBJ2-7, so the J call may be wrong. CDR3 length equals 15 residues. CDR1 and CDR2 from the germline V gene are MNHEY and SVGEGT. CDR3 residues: CASSPPHIRYNEQYF. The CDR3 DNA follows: TGTGCCAGCAGTCCCCCACACATCCGCTACAATGAGCAGTACTTC.

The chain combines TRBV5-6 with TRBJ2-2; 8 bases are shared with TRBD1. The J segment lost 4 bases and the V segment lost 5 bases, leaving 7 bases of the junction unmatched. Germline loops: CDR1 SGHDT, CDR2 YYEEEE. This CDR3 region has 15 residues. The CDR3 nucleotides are TGTGCCAGCAGTTCGGGACAGGAGATCACCGGGGAGCTGTTTTTT. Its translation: CASSSGQEITGELFF.

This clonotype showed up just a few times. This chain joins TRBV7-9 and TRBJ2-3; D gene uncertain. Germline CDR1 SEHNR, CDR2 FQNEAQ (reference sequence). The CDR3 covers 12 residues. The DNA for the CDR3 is TGTGCGATCAGCTCGGTAACAGATACGCAGTATTTT. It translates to CAISSVTDTQYF.

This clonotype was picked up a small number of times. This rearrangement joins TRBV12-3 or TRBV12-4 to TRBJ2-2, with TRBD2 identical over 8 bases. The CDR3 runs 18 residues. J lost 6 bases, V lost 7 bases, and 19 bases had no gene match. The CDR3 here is CASNPDLFLRRGAGELFF. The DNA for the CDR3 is TGTGCCAGCAACCCCGACCTTTTTTTGCGGCGGGGGGCCGGGGAGCTGTTTTTT.

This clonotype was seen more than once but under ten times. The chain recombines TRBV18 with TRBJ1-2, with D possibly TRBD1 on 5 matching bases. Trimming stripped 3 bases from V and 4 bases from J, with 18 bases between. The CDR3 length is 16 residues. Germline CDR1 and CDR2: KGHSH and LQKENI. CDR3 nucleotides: TGTGCCAGCTCACCTGGGTTCGGGACGACATTCTATGGCTACACCTTC. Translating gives CASSPGFGTTFYGYTF.

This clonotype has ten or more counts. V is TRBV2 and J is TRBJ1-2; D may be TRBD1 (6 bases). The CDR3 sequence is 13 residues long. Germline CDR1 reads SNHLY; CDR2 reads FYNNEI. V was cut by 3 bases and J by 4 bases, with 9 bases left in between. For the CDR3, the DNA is TGTGCCAGCAGTGATTGGACAGCCTATGGCTACACCTTC. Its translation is CASSDWTAYGYTF.

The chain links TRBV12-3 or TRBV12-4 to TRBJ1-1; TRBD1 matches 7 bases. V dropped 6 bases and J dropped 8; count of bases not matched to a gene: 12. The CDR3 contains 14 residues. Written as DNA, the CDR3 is TGTGCCAGCAGCTTGACCACAGGGGTAGGCGAAGCTTTCTTT. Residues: CASSLTTGVGEAFF.

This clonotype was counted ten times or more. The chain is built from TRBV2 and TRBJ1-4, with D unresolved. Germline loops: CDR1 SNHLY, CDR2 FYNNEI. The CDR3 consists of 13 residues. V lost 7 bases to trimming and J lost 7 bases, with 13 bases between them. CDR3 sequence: CASTVEGGEKLFF. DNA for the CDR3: TGTGCCAGCACCGTGGAGGGTGGTGAAAAACTGTTTTTT.

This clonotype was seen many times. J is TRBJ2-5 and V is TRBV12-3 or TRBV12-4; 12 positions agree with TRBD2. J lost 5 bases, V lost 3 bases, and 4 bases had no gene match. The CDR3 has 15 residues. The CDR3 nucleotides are TGTGCCAGCAGTTTGACTAGCGGGAGCCCTGAGACCCAGTACTTC. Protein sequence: CASSLTSGSPETQYF.

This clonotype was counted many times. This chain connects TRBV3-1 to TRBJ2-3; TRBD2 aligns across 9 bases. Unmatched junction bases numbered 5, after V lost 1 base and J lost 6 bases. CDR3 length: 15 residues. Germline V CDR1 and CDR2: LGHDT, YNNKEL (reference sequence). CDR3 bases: TGTGCCAGCAGCCAAGTGGCGGGAGGGCCGGATACGCAGTATTTT. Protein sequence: CASSQVAGGPDTQYF.